The next 24 T cell receptor beta chains were all read from a single sample in a study of T cell responses to AZD1222 COVID-19 vaccine. TCRdb keeps only in-frame clones here, not all; method: immunoSEQ multiplex PCR. The data show some 140,000 clones, roughly nine tenths seen once. Specimen: peripheral blood, collected on day 0 of MenACWY control vaccination. The receptor source for this set is an adult in good health.

This sequence joins TRBV6-5 and TRBJ1-6, with D unresolved. The germline V gene has CDR1 MNHEY and CDR2 SVGAGI. V lost 7 bases, J lost 7 bases, and 17 bases lay in between. The CDR3 consists of 15 residues. In nucleotides, the CDR3 is TGTGCCAGCACCCAAGTTAGGGTTGAGAATTCACCCCTCCACTTT. Residues: CASTQVRVENSPLHF.

The chain is built from TRBV3-1 (or the pseudogene TRBV3-2) and TRBJ1-2, with TRBD1 matching over 7 bases. With 5 bases clipped from V and 5 bases from J, the junction kept 8 bases outside the gene matches. Germline CDR1 is LGHDT and CDR2 is YNNKEL (reference sequence). This CDR3 has 14 residues. CDR3 region: CASSTTTGLYGYTF. In DNA form, the CDR3 reads TGTGCCAGCAGCACAACGACAGGGTTGTATGGCTACACCTTC.

The V gene is TRBV11-2, the J gene TRBJ1-2; D gene ambiguous. The germline V and J ends were trimmed by 0 bases and 3 bases, with 11 bases remaining between them. This CDR3 contains 15 residues. Germline lookup yields CDR1 SGHAT and CDR2 FQNNGV. Written as DNA, the CDR3 is TGTGCCAGCAGCTTAGAATTTGGGATCCACTATGGCTACACCTTC. Translating it yields CASSLEFGIHYGYTF.

This clone was seen just once. The rearrangement uses TRBV2 and TRBJ2-5, with no clear D. CDR1 and CDR2 from the germline V gene are SNHLY and FYNNEI. V gave up 7 bases and J gave up 4 bases, with 13 bases separating them. This CDR3 comprises 13 residues. The CDR3 nucleotides read TGTGCCAGCATTCAGCACTCTCTAGAGACCCAGTACTTC. Its protein is CASIQHSLETQYF.

This chain links TRBV19 with TRBJ1-2; D gene ambiguous. CDR1 LNHDA and CDR2 SQIVND come from the germline V gene (reference sequence). Trimming cost V 5 bases and J 3 bases, with 10 bases left between them. The CDR3 totals 13 residues. For the CDR3, the DNA is TGTGCCAGTAGTGGAGGCGGGCACTATGGCTACACCTTC. Residues: CASSGGGHYGYTF.

V and J are TRBV7-3 and TRBJ2-1, with 8 positions matching TRBD2. CDR1 and CDR2 from the germline V gene are SGHTA and FQGTGA. The V gene end was trimmed by 5 bases and the J gene end by 0 bases; junction bases not matched to a gene: 9. This CDR3 has 17 amino acids. CDR3 coding DNA: TGTGCCAGCAGCCCCACTTTGAGCGGGAGCTCCTACAATGAGCAGTTCTTC. This sequence encodes CASSPTLSGSSYNEQFF.

The chain couples TRBV24-1 to TRBJ1-5; 9 bases are shared with TRBD1. Germline CDR1 KGHDR, CDR2 SFDVKD. Trimming removed 3 bases from V and 6 bases from J; junction bases left unmatched: 5. This CDR3 comprises 15 residues. CDR3 region: CATSDGGQGIQPQHF. CDR3 sequence (DNA): TGTGCCACCAGTGATGGCGGACAGGGGATTCAGCCCCAGCATTTT.

The genes are TRBV6-6 and TRBJ2-1; 7 bases are a match to TRBD2. The CDR3 contains 16 residues. V trimming: 8 bases; J trimming: 0 bases; junction bases outside the gene matches: 10. Germline V gene sequence: CDR1 MNHNY, CDR2 SVGAGI (reference sequence). DNA of the CDR3: TGTGCCAGCCGTAGCGGGCGACGATCCTCCTACAATGAGCAGTTCTTC. Its translation: CASRSGRRSSYNEQFF.

V and J are TRBV6-1 and TRBJ1-5; D perhaps matches TRBD1 (5 bases). Trimming removed 1 base from V and 9 bases from J, with 16 bases in between. Germline loops: CDR1 MNHNS, CDR2 SASEGT. This CDR3 region has 15 residues. The CDR3, as DNA: TGTGCCAGCAGTGAAGGGATGGCAGGGAGGGCGCCCCAGCATTTT. Protein product: CASSEGMAGRAPQHF.

This rearrangement joins TRBV7-9 to TRBJ2-1; 10 positions agree with TRBD1. V dropped 5 bases and J dropped 9; count of bases not matched to a gene: 13. The CDR3 runs 16 residues. Germline-derived CDR1 and CDR2 are SEHNR and FQNEAQ (reference sequence). The CDR3 DNA sequence: TGTGCCAGCAGCCTCACCGGGACAGGGGCCAGGGGTGAGCAGTTCTTC. This encodes CASSLTGTGARGEQFF.

J is TRBJ1-4 and V is TRBV29-1; D is ambiguous. V was pared by 6 bases and J by 5 bases, with 10 bases between. The CDR3 contains 12 residues. From germline, CDR1 is SQVTM and CDR2 ANQGSEA. The DNA for the CDR3 is TGCAGCGTGAAAGGCGGGAATGAAAAACTGTTTTTT. Protein product: CSVKGGNEKLFF. The full variable domain, its missing parts supplied by reference TRBV29-1 and TRBJ1-4, is SAVISQKPSRDICQRGTSLTIQCQVDSQVTMMFWYRQQPGQSLTLIATANQGSEATYESGFVIDKFPISRPNLTFSTLTVSNMSPEDSSIYLCSVKGGNEKLFFGSGTQLSVL.

This rearrangement joins TRBV6-1 to TRBJ1-4, with TRBD1 matching over 10 bases. The ends lost 3 bases at V and 3 bases at J; junction bases unmatched: 1. The length of the CDR3 is 15 residues. Per the germline V gene, CDR1 is MNHNS and CDR2 is SASEGT. The CDR3 DNA reads TGTGCCAGCAGTGAGACAGGGGGCTCTAATGAAAAACTGTTTTTT. Its protein is CASSETGGSNEKLFF.

The chain couples TRBV28 to TRBJ1-6; perhaps TRBD1 as D (6 bases). This CDR3 is built from 13 residues. CDR1 and CDR2 (germline): MDHEN, SYDVKM. Trimming cost V 6 bases and J 8 bases, with 11 bases left between them. This chain's CDR3 is CASSAPGDSPLHF. The CDR3 nucleotides read TGTGCCAGCAGCGCCCCAGGGGATTCACCCCTCCACTTT.

The chain employs TRBV2 and TRBJ1-2; maybe TRBD1 (6 bases). V gave up 3 bases and J gave up 1 base, with 15 bases separating them. This CDR3 spans 16 amino acids. Per the germline V gene, CDR1 is SNHLY and CDR2 is FYNNEI. CDR3 protein: CASSDFQGRINYGYTF. CDR3 bases: TGTGCCAGCAGTGATTTTCAGGGGAGAATTAACTATGGCTACACCTTC. Combining the CDR3 with reference TRBV2 and TRBJ1-2 gives the whole variable domain EPEVTQTPSHQVTQMGQEVILRCVPISNHLYFYWYRQILGQKVEFLVSFYNNEISEKSEIFDDQFSVERPDGSNFTLKIRSTKLEDSAMYFCASSDFQGRINYGYTFGSGTRLTVV.

This chain uses TRBV6-5 with TRBJ2-1, with 9 bases that match TRBD1. The CDR3 loop spans 16 amino acids. Germline V gene lookup returns CDR1 MNHEY and CDR2 SVGAGI. J lost 9 bases, V lost 2 bases, and 11 bases had no gene match. As DNA, the CDR3 is TGTGCCAGCAGTTACGGCGGGACAGGGCAAGTAAGTGAGCAGTTCTTC. Translating gives CASSYGGTGQVSEQFF.

This clone was observed a single time. This chain uses TRBV2 with TRBJ1-2, with unresolved D. Germline V gene data show CDR1 as SNHLY and CDR2 as FYNNEI. The CDR3 is 9 residues long. V lost 6 bases to trimming and J lost 7 bases, with 3 bases between them. CDR3 sequence reads: CASRVGYTF. The CDR3 DNA sequence: TGTGCCAGCAGAGTTGGCTACACCTTC.

The rearrangement uses TRBV6-5 and TRBJ2-4; a weak D match, TRBD2 (5 bases). CDR1 is MNHEY, CDR2 SVGAGI, per germline. The V gene lost 5 bases and the J gene lost 3 bases, with 14 bases spanning the gap. This CDR3 is 15 amino acids long. In DNA form, the CDR3 reads TGTGCCAGCAGTAGGGAAAAGAGGGACAAAAACATTCAGTACTTC. Translation: CASSREKRDKNIQYF.

V gene TRBV7-2 combines with J gene TRBJ1-4; 9 bases align to TRBD1. The CDR3 loop spans 14 amino acids. Germline lookup yields CDR1 SGHTA and CDR2 FQGNSA. Trimming took 8 bases from V and 6 from J; bases not matched to a gene: 7. This CDR3 reads CASGQGQGHEKLFF. CDR3 DNA sequence: TGTGCCAGCGGCCAAGGACAGGGGCATGAAAAACTGTTTTTT.

The CDR3 loop reads CASSQGVGTDTQYF. Here the CDR3 DNA reads TGTGCCAGTAGCCAGGGGGTGGGCACAGATACGCAGTATTTT. The V gene is TRBV19, the J gene TRBJ2-3; 7 nucleotides match TRBD1. Germline V lookup: CDR1 LNHDA, CDR2 SQIVND (reference sequence). This CDR3 spans 14 amino acids. V was pared by 6 bases and J by 1 base, with 4 bases of the junction left unmatched.

The chain combines TRBV20-1 with TRBJ2-3; no definite D call. The V end was cut by 3 bases, the J end by 2 bases, with 12 bases between. There are 14 residues in the CDR3. Per the germline V gene, CDR1 is DFQATT and CDR2 is SNEGSKA (reference sequence). The CDR3: CSASPGFATDTQYF. Written as DNA, the CDR3 is TGCAGTGCTAGTCCCGGATTTGCCACAGATACGCAGTATTTT.

To note about this clone: The junction departs from the called germline gene at one end, perhaps through a read error. The chain joins TRBV18 to TRBJ2-1; the D call may be TRBD1 or TRBD2 (6 bases each). The CDR3 loop spans 16 amino acids. Germline CDR1 is KGHSH and CDR2 is LQKENI. The CDR3 reads CASSSLPTGANNEQFF. CDR3 DNA: TGTGCCAGCTCATCTCTCCCGACGGGGGCCAACAACGAGCAGTTCTTC.

The V and J genes are TRBV5-1 and TRBJ2-7, with TRBD1 matching 10 bases. The junction had 15 bases not matched to a gene; V was cut back by 5 bases and J by 7 bases. The CDR3 is made up of 16 amino acids. CDR1 is SGHRS and CDR2 is YFSETQ in the germline V gene. DNA for the CDR3: TGCGCCAGCAGTTACCCCCGGGACAGGGGCCGAAAGGAGCAGTACTTC. It codes for CASSYPRDRGRKEQYF. Based on the CDR3 plus reference TRBV5-1 and TRBJ2-7, the full variable domain is KAGVTQTPRYLIKTRGQQVTLSCSPISGHRSVSWYQQTPGQGLQFLFEYFSETQRNKGNFPGRFSGRQFSNSRSEMNVSTLELGDSALYLCASSYPRDRGRKEQYFGPGTRLTVT.

The V and J genes are TRBV7-3 and TRBJ2-1, with 11 bases aligning to TRBD2. J gave up 0 bases and V 5 bases, and 12 bases lay outside the gene matches. The CDR3 runs to 19 residues. Germline V CDR1 and CDR2: SGHTA, FQGTGA. The CDR3 is CASSPGLAGGLDSYNEQFF. The CDR3 nucleotides read TGTGCCAGCAGCCCCGGCCTAGCGGGAGGCCTAGACTCCTACAATGAGCAGTTCTTC.

This chain uses TRBV19 with TRBJ2-2, with TRBD1 matching 9 bases. The CDR3 is 14 residues long. In germline, CDR1 is LNHDA, CDR2 SQIVND (reference sequence). Germline trimming cut 11 bases from V and 4 bases from J; bases unmatched to any gene: 8. The CDR3 DNA reads as TGTGCCGCATCACAGGGGGCTGTCACCGGGGAGCTGTTTTTT. Translating gives CAASQGAVTGELFF.